This T cell receptor (beta chain) derives from a study of cytomegalovirus exposure and HLA in healthy donors (dated by TCRdb to 2016 to 2017). Background for the entire study: According to an earlier analysis of a few hundred of the donors, about 179 million T cells yielded 120 million or so unique TCR beta sequences and about 300 Gb of sequence data. Donor age, sex, ethnicity and CMV serostatus were collected together with the repertoire data. An earlier analysis of roughly 580 of the donors used high-throughput TCR beta sequencing to judge whether each TCR beta V gene segment behaved as functional or pseudogenic. The aim of the study was to test whether cataloging public T cell receptors could identify signatures of past pathogen exposure. Every discovery cohort repertoire had been produced on one sequencing platform. Among about 360 genotyped donors of the cohort, an average of approximately 240,000 unique TCR beta nucleotide sequences were sequenced per donor, 15% to 20% of them non-productive. Among the roughly 430 genotyped donors, more than 70% belonged to the genetic ancestry cluster associated with self-reported Caucasian donors. Typing coverage varied by locus: roughly 620-640 donors for A, B, C, DRB1 and DQB1; approximately 520 for DQA1; more than 600 for DPA1; approximately 470 for DPB1. Genome-wide SNP genotypes for about 65% of the roughly 700 donors were used in a later genetic analysis, which treated that subset as a discovery cohort. Rather than using new phenotypic data, the later analysis identified candidate immune exposures from TCR beta sequences and from how often those sequences occurred across donors. About five DR-DQ haplotypes were handled as single units for association and clustering, since linkage in the cohort was strong. To predict cytomegalovirus infection status, the study combined high-throughput TCR immunosequencing, statistical association of individual TCRs with disease status, and machine learning. The study used immunosequencing to profile the T cell repertoires of several hundred subjects and linked those repertoires to cytomegalovirus serostatus. Along with the roughly 700-subject first cohort, a separate validation cohort of around 120 different subjects was used. An early release that covered approximately 600 HLA-typed donors contained approximately 300 gigabases of sequencing data and roughly 84 million unique TCR sequences. To study patterns of TCR occurrence, a later analysis re-analyzed previously published TCR beta repertoires from around 670 donors and added high-resolution HLA genotyping. HLA typing covered class I and class II loci at four-digit resolution. Broader findings and caveats from the paper: While some public TCRs were present in many individuals, most TCR sequences turned up only very rarely across donors. A later genetic analysis associated a missense DCLRE1C variant with V-gene and J-gene trimming of TCR beta chains, and an independent cohort replicated the association. In an earlier analysis of approximately 590 of the donors, most TCR beta V segments appeared in productive rearrangements about 87% or about 30% of the time, broadly matching IMGT annotations. Some IMGT-functional V segments, including TRBV6-2 and TRBV6-3, could not be distinguished by the 87-base-pair reads and were therefore excluded. Over 15 rarely observed V segments, including chromosome 9 orphons, were excluded from the earlier analysis of approximately 500 of the donors because counts were too low. Cytomegalovirus status was reported to be diagnosed by the classifier with high specificity and sensitivity in both the original and validation cohorts. Specific HLA alleles were associated with 16,951 TCR beta sequences at a false discovery rate of 0.05 in a later analysis. In a later analysis, the rate of TCR association differed among HLA loci, with DRB1 alleles having the most associated TCRs and HLA-C alleles having the fewest. In the study, 150 to 200 TCR beta chains were listed as associated with cytomegalovirus. The only immune exposure information available for the cohort was CMV serostatus. A further reported finding was that TCR beta sequences accurately predicted the HLA-A and HLA-B alleles for most subjects in the first cohort. Presence/absence analyses assumed roughly uniform sequencing depth across donors, an assumption that may not hold. In a later analysis, most CMV-associated TCR beta chains were found to appear HLA-restricted, with HLA associations seemingly driven largely by CMV exposure. The cohort was sequenced for TCR beta chains only, and without alpha or paired-chain data the features that could be detected were limited. When HLA alleles, especially DR and DQ, strongly co-occurred, attributing TCR associations to individual alleles was difficult. Linkage disequilibrium might explain the correlated functional status among segregating V segments, but an unknown experimental factor could not be excluded. A cluster of highly shared sequence variants was judged likely to represent a technical artifact of the sequencing pipeline. Several of the top co-occurrence clusters appeared to be linked to parvovirus B19, influenza, CMV and Epstein-Barr virus, according to a later analysis. Because HLA typing was unavailable for some donors at each locus, only the typed subset was used in association tests. In a later analysis, HLA-associated TCR beta chains were found to be more clonally expanded and to have lower generation probabilities than equally common non-associated chains. It was suggested by the authors that the approach could potentially be generalized to other disease states and immunological phenotypes. A few of the identified cytomegalovirus-associated TCR beta chains were confirmed in vitro to be specific for cytomegalovirus antigens. In a later genetic analysis, fewer N-insertions in productive TCRs were reported among donors in an Asian-associated ancestry cluster than the roughly 700-donor mean.

Libraries were made using the immunoSEQ multiplex PCR assay. For the multiplex PCR, a mixture combining 60 forward primers for TCR Vbeta segments and 13 reverse primers for TCR Jbeta segments was used. A multiplex PCR assay on genomic DNA amplified the CDR3 region of rearranged TCR beta genes. The Illumina HiSeq System was used to sequence the amplified TCR beta libraries as 87-base-pair reads. Turning to the authors' computational methods: In a later analysis, tens of millions of unique TCR beta chains were counted across the roughly 670 repertoires, and roughly 11 million of these chains were shared by at least two donors. A nearest-neighbor algorithm error-corrected the raw reads and collapsed the reads into unique sequences, merging closely related sequences to remove PCR and sequencing errors. CDR3 sequences were aligned to IMGT reference sequences to assign V, D and J gene segments. For a sequence to be retained, a match of at least six nucleotides was required to both a V gene segment and a J gene segment. Rearrangements were classified as productive when the CDR3 lacked stop codons and remained in frame with V and J, and all other rearrangements were classified as non-productive. CDR3 was defined according to IMGT convention as the region running from the second conserved V-encoded cysteine to the conserved J-encoded phenylalanine. The earlier analysis of 550 to 650 of the donors excluded any sequence lacking an unambiguous match to a single V gene segment. An earlier analysis of a few hundred of the donors called V segments functional above 56.7% productive rearrangements and segregating when the between-donor standard deviation exceeded 5%. A statistical classification framework was developed to diagnose cytomegalovirus status using the catalog of TCR beta chain sequences. In a later analysis, TCR nucleotide sequences were compared against IMGT/GENE-DB human TR gene sequences so that V and J genes could be assigned. The TCRdist pipeline was used in a later analysis to assign CDR3 sequences and most-parsimonious VDJ recombination scenarios. In a later analysis, each TCR beta chain was defined by its CDR3 amino acid sequence together with its V-gene family, and reads without a unique V-gene family were excluded. A later analysis removed 592 highly shared, low-generation-probability nucleotide sequences to deal with suspected cross-contamination and a sequencing artifact. A later analysis calculated a clonal expansion index for each public chain from normalized within-repertoire ranks of inferred template counts. In a later analysis, generation probabilities were computed using a VDJ recombination model fitted to out-of-frame rearrangements, and the results were checked against IGoR. Hypergeometric tests were used in a later analysis to score TCR-TCR, TCR-HLA and TCR-CMV co-occurrence, with a repertoire-size bias correction applied to the TCR pairs. A later analysis estimated false discovery rates by permuting HLA or CMV assignments 20 times. In a later analysis, co-occurring TCRs were grouped using DBSCAN, with TCRdist sequence similarity added in when clustering inside HLA-allele-positive subsets. Co-occurrence clustering excluded repertoires with fewer than 30,000 or more than 120,000 public chains, plus five with anomalous nucleotide sharing. The source is immuneACCESS, and TCRdb retained only in-frame sequences with V and J called. Part of the clones is not carried over; for the studies checked, unresolved V genes explain less than half of this, and the remainder is unexplained. V, J and clone size are taken as reported in that table, and D and trimming were inferred from the DNA itself. For this sample the table gives about 200,000 clones, of which roughly 77% were detected only once. Of the sample, more than 0.35% falls within the top ten clones.

The cohort comprised 670 or so healthy bone marrow donors. Cohort members were all nominally healthy when sampled, although unrecorded immune exposures were likely present. The donor tested CMV seropositive and was one of the 289 seropositive cohort members. Every donor gave a peripheral blood sample, and the peripheral blood mononuclear cells from that sample were used for TCR beta sequencing. The Qiagen DNeasy Blood Extraction Kit was used to extract genomic DNA from the blood cell samples. The CDR3 sequence holds 13 residues, the cysteine and phenylalanine included. This entry keeps only the CDR3 DNA: 39 bases, framed from base 1. The germline V gene specifies LGHNA as CDR1 and YSLEER as CDR2. The V end loses 0 bases and the J end loses 5 bases, and a stretch of 7 bases separates them. This clone has just a few counts. Its recognized antigen is unknown. Base qualities are not provided; no much larger clone lies one nucleotide away.

Sequencing input: PBMCs. The sequence links TRBV4-3 to TRBJ2-5, with no confident D gene call. The source is a male donor in good health and CMV-seropositive. The CDR3 is CASSQDHGETQYF. The nucleotide sequence reads TGCGCCAGCAGCCAAGATCACGGGGAGACCCAGTACTTC.